This record looks at one T cell receptor (beta chain) sequence and its context. Its specificity is unknown. The data stem from a study of blood T cells in healthy people across ages. Study outcomes and limitations: Diversity was higher, and naive CD4+ cells more numerous, in long-lived donors than in aged donors.

This CDR3 contains 12 residues. V dropped 7 bases and J dropped 9 bases, with 16 bases sitting between them. The germline V gene has CDR1 SQVTM and CDR2 ANQGSEA. Those donating, healthy Caucasian individuals from Russia, were aged roughly 6 to 95. The use of a sample-barcoded 5' primer and a J-beta primer mix characterized a second PCR of about 6 to 11 cycles. The study obtained at least 2.5 million CDR3-containing paired-end reads from every sample. TCRdb analysed the 5' RACE reads with MiXCR anew, one entry per CDR3 protein. The table lists a few hundred thousand distinct CDR3 sequences, 45% to 65% of them singletons.

The V and J genes are TRBV29-1 and TRBJ2-1; tentatively, D is TRBD2 (6 bases). The TCR was taken from a man in his 60s in good health. The sample was blood. This CDR3 is CSGQDPGGEQFF. In DNA, the CDR3 is TGCAGCGGCCAGGATCCCGGGGGTGAGCAGTTCTTC.